This T cell receptor (beta chain) appears in the sequencing data of a study of shared T cell receptors in the human thymus. Data came from immunoSEQ multiplex PCR; TCRdb stores just in-frame clones and leaves some out. The sample consists of hundreds of thousands of clones, 75% to 80% of them appearing once. Separately, the same data were catalogued under a study of human thymus T cells. From that report: Corrective surgery for congenital heart defects was being performed on the healthy Finnish infants who served as donors. What appeared biased in thymic and blood repertoires was the usage of V and J genes.

The TCR sequence derives from a boy younger than two with a congenital heart defect. Sequenced sample: thymocytes.

CDR3 protein: CASLPPTSAEQYF. The CDR3 DNA is TGTGCCAGCCTTCCCCCTACTAGCGCCGAGCAGTACTTC. This chain connects TRBV5-8 to TRBJ2-7; TRBD2 matches at 7 bases. CDR1 is SGHTS, CDR2 YDEGEE, per germline. V trimming: 7 bases; J trimming: 6 bases; junction bases outside the gene matches: 10. This CDR3 comprises 13 residues.